A selection of T cell receptor beta chains follows, all from one sample in a study of patients and donors after allogeneic stem cell transplantation. TCRdb used MiXCR to reprocess the RT-PCR reads, holding one entry per CDR3 protein. The sample includes fewer than 180,000 distinct CDR3 sequences, about a third of them seen just once. Input material: blood, either unsorted or a sorted T cell fraction (not recorded which). The receptors here all came from a human donor who was either an allogeneic HSCT recipient or a stem cell or donor lymphocyte infusion donor (not recorded which). It is not recorded whose cells these are; they may come from a transplant donor. The CDR3 runs from the conserved cysteine through the conserved F or W. D genes are given only for firm matches. Clone size is given for some rows only: seen once, a few or many times, or a class if the clone is expanded.

v_gene: TRBV6-6; j_gene: TRBJ1-4; abundance: few; len: 12; d_gene: -; CDR3nt: TGTGCCAGCGCCAGGGCAGGGGAAAAACTGTTTTTT; CDR3aa: CASARAGEKLFF
v_gene: TRBV5-1; j_gene: TRBJ1-4; abundance: -; len: 16; d_gene: TRBD1; CDR3nt: TGCGCCAGCAGCAAGAATCCAGGGGGAACTAATGAAAAACTGTTTTTT; CDR3aa: CASSKNPGGTNEKLFF
v_gene: TRBV28; j_gene: TRBJ2-2; abundance: -; len: 17; d_gene: TRBD1; CDR3nt: TGTGCCAGCAGTTTACCCCGGACAGGGATCATGACCGGGGAGCTGTTTTTT; CDR3aa: CASSLPRTGIMTGELFF
v_gene: TRBV12-3/TRBV12-4; j_gene: TRBJ2-5; abundance: -; len: 15; d_gene: -; CDR3nt: TGTGCCAGCAGTGCCCCTAGGCGGGGCCAAGAGACCCAGTACTTC; CDR3aa: CASSAPRRGQETQYF
v_gene: TRBV12-3/TRBV12-4; j_gene: TRBJ1-2; abundance: few; len: 12; d_gene: TRBD1; CDR3nt: TGTGCCAGCAGTGCGGGGACAGTAGGCTACACCTTC; CDR3aa: CASSAGTVGYTF
v_gene: TRBV6-5; j_gene: TRBJ1-2; abundance: few; len: 13; d_gene: -; CDR3nt: TGTGCCAGCAGACTAGCCCTAGGGTATGGCTACACCTTC; CDR3aa: CASRLALGYGYTF
v_gene: TRBV10-3; j_gene: TRBJ2-2; abundance: many; len: 15; d_gene: TRBD1; CDR3nt: TGTGCCATCAGTGCAGCAGGGGGCAACACCGGGGAGCTGTTTTTT; CDR3aa: CAISAAGGNTGELFF
v_gene: TRBV6-6; j_gene: TRBJ2-2; abundance: -; len: 13; d_gene: -; CDR3nt: TGTGCCAGCAGTTACGAGGGAACCGGGGAGCTGTTTTTT; CDR3aa: CASSYEGTGELFF
v_gene: TRBV13; j_gene: TRBJ2-3; abundance: -; len: 18; d_gene: TRBD2; CDR3nt: TGTGCCAGCAGCGCGGGACTAGCGGGGGGGCCGCGGTCAGATACGCAGTATTTT; CDR3aa: CASSAGLAGGPRSDTQYF
v_gene: TRBV10-3; j_gene: TRBJ2-5; abundance: few; len: 13; d_gene: -; CDR3nt: TGTGCCATCAGTGGGGTGGATGGGGAGACCCAGTACTTC; CDR3aa: CAISGVDGETQYF
v_gene: TRBV20-1; j_gene: TRBJ1-1; abundance: few; len: 12; d_gene: -; CDR3nt: TGCAGTGCTAGGAGATTTGACACTGAAGCTTTCTTT; CDR3aa: CSARRFDTEAFF
v_gene: TRBV12-3/TRBV12-4; j_gene: TRBJ1-5; abundance: -; len: 14; d_gene: -; CDR3nt: TGTGCCAGCAGTTTAGGGCAGATCAATCAGCCCCAGCATTTT; CDR3aa: CASSLGQINQPQHF
v_gene: TRBV25-1; j_gene: TRBJ2-5; abundance: -; len: 11; d_gene: -; CDR3nt: TGTGCCAGCAGTGAATCCCCGGCCCAGTACTTC; CDR3aa: CASSESPAQYF
v_gene: TRBV20-1; j_gene: TRBJ1-1; abundance: few; len: 12; d_gene: -; CDR3nt: TGCAGTGCTAGAGAGTCCAGCTTTGAAGCTTTCTTT; CDR3aa: CSARESSFEAFF
v_gene: TRBV7-6; j_gene: TRBJ2-1; abundance: -; len: 15; d_gene: -; CDR3nt: TGTGCCAGCAGCTTAGGGCAGGGAGGCTACAATGAGCAGTTCTTC; CDR3aa: CASSLGQGGYNEQFF
v_gene: TRBV4-1; j_gene: TRBJ1-5; abundance: few; len: 13; d_gene: -; CDR3nt: TGCGCCAGCAGCCAAGATCCCTCCTTGCCCCAGCATTTT; CDR3aa: CASSQDPSLPQHF
v_gene: TRBV13; j_gene: TRBJ2-7; abundance: -; len: 13; d_gene: -; CDR3nt: TGTGCCAGCAGTCAACAGTCGTCCTACGAGCAGTACTTC; CDR3aa: CASSQQSSYEQYF
v_gene: TRBV27; j_gene: TRBJ2-5; abundance: -; len: 12; d_gene: -; CDR3nt: TGTGCCAGCAGTCCTACCGGAGAGACCCAGTACTTC; CDR3aa: CASSPTGETQYF
v_gene: TRBV14; j_gene: TRBJ2-2; abundance: few; len: 15; d_gene: TRBD1; CDR3nt: TGTGCCAGCAGCCCAACCAAGGGGGCTTCGGGGGAGCTGTTTTTT; CDR3aa: CASSPTKGASGELFF
v_gene: TRBV10-3; j_gene: TRBJ1-5; abundance: -; len: 14; d_gene: TRBD1; CDR3nt: TGTGCCATCAGCCCCGGACAGGGCAATCAGCCCCAGCATTTT; CDR3aa: CAISPGQGNQPQHF
v_gene: TRBV15; j_gene: TRBJ1-1; abundance: few; len: 16; d_gene: -; CDR3nt: TGTGCCACCAGCAGAGATCGCCCGGGGCGGGGCACTGAAGCTTTCTTT; CDR3aa: CATSRDRPGRGTEAFF
v_gene: TRBV6-6; j_gene: TRBJ1-5; abundance: -; len: 17; d_gene: -; CDR3nt: TGTGCCAGCAGTTACGATGGCAGCTTCTATAGCAATCAGCCCCAGCATTTT; CDR3aa: CASSYDGSFYSNQPQHF
v_gene: TRBV27; j_gene: TRBJ2-7; abundance: -; len: 14; d_gene: TRBD2; CDR3nt: TGTGCCAGCAGTCTACGGGGGGGCTTGTACGAGCAGTACTTC; CDR3aa: CASSLRGGLYEQYF
v_gene: TRBV21-1; j_gene: TRBJ2-7; abundance: -; len: 15; d_gene: -; CDR3nt: TGTGCCAGCAGCAATGGACAGGGGCTTTACTACGAGCAGTACTTC; CDR3aa: CASSNGQGLYYEQYF
v_gene: TRBV6-5; j_gene: TRBJ2-3; abundance: once; len: 15; d_gene: TRBD2; CDR3nt: TGTGCCAGCAGCAGCGGGGTAGCGGGGCCAGATACGCAGTATTTT; CDR3aa: CASSSGVAGPDTQYF